The T cell receptor beta chain under discussion was sequenced for a study of Tregs in tolerant kidney transplant recipients. As regards this clone: No antigen is known for it.

TCRdb's table, derived via immunoSEQ multiplex PCR, lists solely in-frame clones and lacks some. The sample holds some 90,000 clones, 85% to 95% seen once. V lost 5 bases and J lost 7, with 9 bases in between. The CDR3 sequence is 11 residues long. The germline V gene has CDR1 MNHEY and CDR2 SMNVEV (reference sequence). Study-wide results and limits: Activated donor B cell expansion appeared to reveal the most relevant donor-specific TCRbeta repertoire.

The clonotype comes from a human donor in good health. The chain carries TRBV27 and TRBJ2-7, with D possibly matching TRBD1 (6 bases). Sequencing used CD8+ T cells from blood. CDR3 sequence: CASSAGQEQYF. The CDR3 DNA reads TGTGCCAGCAGTGCCGGACAGGAGCAGTACTTC.